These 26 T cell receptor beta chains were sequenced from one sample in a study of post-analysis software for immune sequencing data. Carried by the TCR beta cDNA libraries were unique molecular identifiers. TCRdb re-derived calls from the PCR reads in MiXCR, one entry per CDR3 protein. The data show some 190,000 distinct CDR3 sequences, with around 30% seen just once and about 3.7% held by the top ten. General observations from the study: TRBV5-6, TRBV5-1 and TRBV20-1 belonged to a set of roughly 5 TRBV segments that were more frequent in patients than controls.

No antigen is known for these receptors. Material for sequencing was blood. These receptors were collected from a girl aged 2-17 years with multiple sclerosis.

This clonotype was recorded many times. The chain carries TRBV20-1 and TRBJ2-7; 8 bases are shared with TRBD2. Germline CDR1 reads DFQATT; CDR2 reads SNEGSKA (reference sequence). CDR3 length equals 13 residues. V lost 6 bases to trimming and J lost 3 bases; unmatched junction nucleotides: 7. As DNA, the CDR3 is TGCAGTGCCACGAGCGGGAGATTCTACGAGCAGTACTTC. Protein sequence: CSATSGRFYEQYF.

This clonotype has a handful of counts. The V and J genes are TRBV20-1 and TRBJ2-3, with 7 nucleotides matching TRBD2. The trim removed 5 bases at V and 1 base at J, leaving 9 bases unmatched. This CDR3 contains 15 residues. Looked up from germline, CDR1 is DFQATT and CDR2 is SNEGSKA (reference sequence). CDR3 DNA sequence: TGCAGTGCTCCCCGACTAGCAGAACGCACAGATACGCAGTATTTT. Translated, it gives CSAPRLAERTDTQYF.

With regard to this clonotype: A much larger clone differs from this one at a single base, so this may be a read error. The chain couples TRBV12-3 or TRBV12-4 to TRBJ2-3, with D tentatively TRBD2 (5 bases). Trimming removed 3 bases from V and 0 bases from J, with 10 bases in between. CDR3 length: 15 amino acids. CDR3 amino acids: CASSFTGGSTDTQYF. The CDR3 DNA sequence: TGTGCCAGCAGTTTTACTGGCGGGAGCACAGATACGCAGTATTTT.

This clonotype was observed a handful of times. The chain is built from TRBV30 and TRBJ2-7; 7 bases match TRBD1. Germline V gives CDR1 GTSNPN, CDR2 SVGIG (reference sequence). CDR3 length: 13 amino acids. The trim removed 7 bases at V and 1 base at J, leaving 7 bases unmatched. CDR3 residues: CASQAGGSYEQYF. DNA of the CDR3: TGTGCCTCCCAGGCAGGGGGTTCCTACGAGCAGTACTTC.

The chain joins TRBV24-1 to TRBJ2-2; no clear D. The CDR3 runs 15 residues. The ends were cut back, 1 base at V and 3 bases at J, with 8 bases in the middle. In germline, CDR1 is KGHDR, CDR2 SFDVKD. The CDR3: CATSDFRGDTGELFF. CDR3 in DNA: TGTGCCACCAGTGATTTCCGAGGCGACACCGGGGAGCTGTTTTTT.

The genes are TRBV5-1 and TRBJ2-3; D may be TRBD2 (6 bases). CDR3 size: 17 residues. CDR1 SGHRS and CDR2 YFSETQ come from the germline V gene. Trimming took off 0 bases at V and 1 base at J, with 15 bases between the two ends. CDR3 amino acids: CASSLVGGAGGTDTQYF. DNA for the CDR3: TGCGCCAGCAGCTTGGTAGGAGGGGCCGGTGGCACAGATACGCAGTATTTT.

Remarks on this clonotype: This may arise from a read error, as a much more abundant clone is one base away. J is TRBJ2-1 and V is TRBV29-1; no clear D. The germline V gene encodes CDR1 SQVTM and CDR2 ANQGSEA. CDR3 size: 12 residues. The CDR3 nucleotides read TGCAGCGTTGTAAAGCTACCGAATGGGCAGTTCTTC. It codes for CSVVKLPNGQFF.

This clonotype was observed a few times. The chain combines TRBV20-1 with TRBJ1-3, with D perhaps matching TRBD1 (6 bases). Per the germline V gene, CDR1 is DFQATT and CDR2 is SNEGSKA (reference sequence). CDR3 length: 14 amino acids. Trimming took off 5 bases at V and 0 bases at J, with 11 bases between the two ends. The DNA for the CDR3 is TGCAGTGCTCCCAGGGGAAGCTCTGGAAACACCATATATTTT. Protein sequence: CSAPRGSSGNTIYF.

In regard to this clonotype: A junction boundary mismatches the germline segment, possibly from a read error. The CDR3 nucleotides are TGTGCCAGCAGCCCCTCGGGACAGGGGTTTGGAAAACCGTTTTTT. Amino acids: CASSPSGQGFGKPFF. This chain connects TRBV5-4 to TRBJ1-4; the match to TRBD1 covers 10 bases. CDR3 size: 15 residues. The germline gives CDR1 SGHNT, CDR2 YYREEE (reference sequence).

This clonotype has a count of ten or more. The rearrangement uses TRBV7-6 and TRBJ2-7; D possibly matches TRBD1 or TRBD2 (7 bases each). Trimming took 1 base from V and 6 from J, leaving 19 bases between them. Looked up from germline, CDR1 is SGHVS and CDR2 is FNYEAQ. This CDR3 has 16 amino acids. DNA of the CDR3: TGTGCCAGCAGCTTAGGGGGGGGACAGACGCGGGGCGAGCAGTACTTC. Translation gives CASSLGGGQTRGEQYF.

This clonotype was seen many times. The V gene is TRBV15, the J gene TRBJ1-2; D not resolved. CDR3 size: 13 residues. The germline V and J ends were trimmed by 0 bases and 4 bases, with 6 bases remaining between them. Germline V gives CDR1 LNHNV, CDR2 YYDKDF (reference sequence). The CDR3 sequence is CATSRDLPYGYTF. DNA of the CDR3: TGTGCCACCAGCAGAGATTTGCCCTATGGCTACACCTTC.

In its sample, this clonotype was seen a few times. The CDR3 coding sequence is TGTGCCAGCAGGCCCTTCGGGGGAGTAAGCGCCTACAATGAGCAGTTCTTC. Translating gives CASRPFGGVSAYNEQFF. V is TRBV28 and J is TRBJ2-1, with D possibly being TRBD2 (6 bases). The CDR3 is 17 amino acids. V was cut by 6 bases and J by 2 bases, with 20 bases left in between. Germline loops: CDR1 MDHEN, CDR2 SYDVKM.

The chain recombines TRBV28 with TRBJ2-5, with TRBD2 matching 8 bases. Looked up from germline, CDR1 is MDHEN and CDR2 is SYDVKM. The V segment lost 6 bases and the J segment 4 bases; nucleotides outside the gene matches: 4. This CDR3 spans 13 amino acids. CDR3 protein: CASSQSGRETQYF. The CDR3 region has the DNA TGTGCCAGCAGCCAAAGCGGGAGAGAGACCCAGTACTTC.

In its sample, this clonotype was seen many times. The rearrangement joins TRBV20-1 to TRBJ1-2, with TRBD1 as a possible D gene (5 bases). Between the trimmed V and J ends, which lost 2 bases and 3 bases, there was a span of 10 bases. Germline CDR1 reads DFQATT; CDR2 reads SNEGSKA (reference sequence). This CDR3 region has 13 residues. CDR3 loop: CSARPGTDYGYTF. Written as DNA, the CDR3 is TGCAGTGCTAGACCCGGGACGGACTATGGCTACACCTTC.

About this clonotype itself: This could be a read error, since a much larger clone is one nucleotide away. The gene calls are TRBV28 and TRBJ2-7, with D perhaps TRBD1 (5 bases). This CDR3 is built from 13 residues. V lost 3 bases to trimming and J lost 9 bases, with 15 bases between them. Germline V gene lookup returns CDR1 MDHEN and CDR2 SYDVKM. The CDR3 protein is CASSLRQIVGQYF. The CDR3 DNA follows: TGTGCCAGCAGTTTGAGACAGATCGTTGGGCAGTACTTC. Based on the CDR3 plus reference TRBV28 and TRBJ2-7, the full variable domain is DVKVTQSSRYLVKRTGEKVFLECVQDMDHENMFWYRQDPGLGLRLIYFSYDVKMKEKGDIPEGYSVSREKKERFSLILESASTNQTSMYLCASSLRQIVGQYFGPGTRLTVT.

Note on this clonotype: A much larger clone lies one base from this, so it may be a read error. The DNA for the CDR3 is TGTGCCAGCACCCACGGGCGGTGGATTGACTATGGCTACACCTTC. Its protein is CASTHGRWIDYGYTF. J is TRBJ1-2 and V is TRBV6-5, with D unclear. Germline V lookup: CDR1 MNHEY, CDR2 SVGAGI. V lost 7 bases to trimming and J lost 3 bases, with 18 bases between them. This CDR3 is 15 amino acids long.

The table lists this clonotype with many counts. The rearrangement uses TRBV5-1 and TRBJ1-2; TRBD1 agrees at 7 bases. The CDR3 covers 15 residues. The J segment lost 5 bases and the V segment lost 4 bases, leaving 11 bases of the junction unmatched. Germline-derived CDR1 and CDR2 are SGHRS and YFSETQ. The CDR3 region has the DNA TGCGCCAGCAGCACCCGGGACGCAGGGGGTTATGGCTACACCTTC. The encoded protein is CASSTRDAGGYGYTF.

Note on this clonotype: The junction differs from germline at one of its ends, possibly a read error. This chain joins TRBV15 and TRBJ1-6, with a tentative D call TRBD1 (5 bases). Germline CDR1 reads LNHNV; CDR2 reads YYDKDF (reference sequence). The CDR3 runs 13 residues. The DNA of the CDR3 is TGTGCCACCAGCAGAGAAGGGGCTTCACCCCCCCACTTT. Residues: CATSREGASPPHF.

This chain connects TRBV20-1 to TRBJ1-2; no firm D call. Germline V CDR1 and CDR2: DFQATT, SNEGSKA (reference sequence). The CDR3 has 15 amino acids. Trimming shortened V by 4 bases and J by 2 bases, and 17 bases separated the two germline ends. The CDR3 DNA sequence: TGCAGTGCTACGGAAAAAAGGACGGCAAACTATGGCTACACCTTC. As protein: CSATEKRTANYGYTF.

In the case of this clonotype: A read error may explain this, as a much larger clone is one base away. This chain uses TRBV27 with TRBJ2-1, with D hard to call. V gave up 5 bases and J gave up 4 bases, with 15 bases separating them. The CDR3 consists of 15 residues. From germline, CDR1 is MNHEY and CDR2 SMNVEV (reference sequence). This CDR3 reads CASSGYPMFYNEQFF. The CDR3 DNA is TGTGCCAGCAGTGGTTACCCGATGTTTTACAATGAGCAGTTCTTC.

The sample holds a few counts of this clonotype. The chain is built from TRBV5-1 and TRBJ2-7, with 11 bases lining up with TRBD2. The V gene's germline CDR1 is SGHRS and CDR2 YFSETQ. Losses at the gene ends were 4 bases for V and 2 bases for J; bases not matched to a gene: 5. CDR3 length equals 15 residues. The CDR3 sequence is CASSLLAGGPYEQYF. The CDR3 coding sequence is TGCGCCAGCAGCCTTCTAGCGGGAGGTCCCTACGAGCAGTACTTC.

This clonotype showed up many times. The CDR3 bases are TGCGCCAGCAGCCAAACGGGACAGGGACAATACGAGCAGTACTTC. This sequence encodes CASSQTGQGQYEQYF. The chain uses TRBV4-1 and TRBJ2-7; 9 bases align to TRBD1. Losses at the gene ends were 2 bases for V and 4 bases for J; bases not matched to a gene: 6. CDR3 length: 15 residues. The germline V gene encodes CDR1 MGHRA and CDR2 YSYEKL.

The CDR3 coding sequence is TGTGCCAGCCCAAACCACGTTGGGGAGGAGACCCAGTACTTC. As protein: CASPNHVGEETQYF. The chain recombines TRBV18 with TRBJ2-7, with D maybe TRBD2 (5 bases). The J call is in doubt because the DNA end fits TRBJ2-5 better. This CDR3 has 14 residues. Per the germline V gene, CDR1 is KGHSH and CDR2 is LQKENI.

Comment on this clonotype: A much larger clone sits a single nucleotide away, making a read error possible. The CDR3 nucleotides read TGTGCCAGCAGTGGTCAGATTTACCAAGAGACCCAGTACTTC. Protein product: CASSGQIYQETQYF. The chain recombines TRBV6-6 with TRBJ2-5; D is unresolved. The germline V gene encodes CDR1 MNHNY and CDR2 SVGAGI (reference sequence). This CDR3 is built from 14 residues. Trimming took 5 bases from V and 0 from J, leaving 10 bases between them.

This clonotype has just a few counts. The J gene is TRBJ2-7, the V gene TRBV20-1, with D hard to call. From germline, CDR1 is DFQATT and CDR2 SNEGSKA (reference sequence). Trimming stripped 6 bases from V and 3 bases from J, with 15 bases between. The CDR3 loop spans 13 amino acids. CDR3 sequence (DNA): TGCAGTGCCCGAGCGTCGGTCCGCTACGAGCAGTACTTC. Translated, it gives CSARASVRYEQYF.

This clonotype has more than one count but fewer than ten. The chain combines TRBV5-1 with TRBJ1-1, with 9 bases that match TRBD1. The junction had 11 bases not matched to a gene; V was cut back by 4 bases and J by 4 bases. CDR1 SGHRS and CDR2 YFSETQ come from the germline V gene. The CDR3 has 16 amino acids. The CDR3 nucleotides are TGCGCCAGCAGCCCCCTCCCGGGACAGGGCCTCACTGAAGCTTTCTTT. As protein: CASSPLPGQGLTEAFF.